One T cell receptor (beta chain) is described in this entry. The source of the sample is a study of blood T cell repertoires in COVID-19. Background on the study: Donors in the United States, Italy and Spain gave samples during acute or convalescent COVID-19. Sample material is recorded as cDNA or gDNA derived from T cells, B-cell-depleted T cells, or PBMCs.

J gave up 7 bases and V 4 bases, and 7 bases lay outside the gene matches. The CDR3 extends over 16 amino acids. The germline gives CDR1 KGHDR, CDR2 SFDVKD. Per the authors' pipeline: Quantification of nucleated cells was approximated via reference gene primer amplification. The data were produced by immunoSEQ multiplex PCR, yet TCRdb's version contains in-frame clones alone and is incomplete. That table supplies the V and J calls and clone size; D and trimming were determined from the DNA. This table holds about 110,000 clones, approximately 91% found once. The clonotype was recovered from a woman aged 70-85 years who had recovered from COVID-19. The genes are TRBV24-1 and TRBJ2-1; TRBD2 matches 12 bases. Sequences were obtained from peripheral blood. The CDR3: CATSDRLAGAWNEQFF. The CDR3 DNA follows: TGTGCCACCAGTGACCGACTAGCGGGGGCTTGGAATGAGCAGTTCTTC.